Listed below are T cell receptor beta chains from one sample, sequenced in a study of T cell responses to AZD1222 COVID-19 vaccine. The protocol was immunoSEQ multiplex PCR, while the TCRdb copy is restricted to in-frame clones and leaves out a portion. The sample has approximately 110,000 clones, about 85% seen once. The source material was peripheral blood, sampled on day 0 of AZD1222 vaccination. The receptors derive from an adult in good health. Each CDR3 is given with its conserved first and last residue. A D gene is named only where the DNA matches it firmly. Only some rows state a clone size, as once, few, many or a class for expanded clones.

clone size: NA
CDR3 length: 20
V gene: TRBV21-1
D gene: NA
J gene: TRBJ1-5
CDR3 DNA: TGTGCCAGCAGCAAATTTTGGGGACCGAAGACCCCTTATAGCAATCAGCCCCAGCATTTT
CDR3 protein: CASSKFWGPKTPYSNQPQHF

clone size: NA
CDR3 length: 12
V gene: TRBV2
D gene: NA
J gene: TRBJ1-5
CDR3 DNA: TGTGCCAGCAGTGAATCGGGACAGCCCCAGCATTTT
CDR3 protein: CASSESGQPQHF

clone size: NA
CDR3 length: 15
V gene: TRBV3-1/TRBV3-2
D gene: NA
J gene: TRBJ1-1
CDR3 DNA: TGTGCCAGCAGCCAAGATAGGGCTGTGAACACTGAAGCTTTCTTT
CDR3 protein: CASSQDRAVNTEAFF

clone size: NA
CDR3 length: 14
V gene: TRBV14
D gene: NA
J gene: TRBJ1-5
CDR3 DNA: TGTGCCAGCAGCCAAGAGGGGGTCGGGCAGCCCCAGCATTTT
CDR3 protein: CASSQEGVGQPQHF

clone size: NA
CDR3 length: 15
V gene: TRBV11-3
D gene: NA
J gene: TRBJ2-7
CDR3 DNA: TGTGCCAGCAGCTTAGATTTGGGACAAACCTACGAGCAGTACTTC
CDR3 protein: CASSLDLGQTYEQYF

clone size: once
CDR3 length: 14
V gene: TRBV7-9
D gene: NA
J gene: TRBJ1-1
CDR3 DNA: TGTGCCAGCAGCTTAGGACTGGGCAACACTGAAGCTTTCTTT
CDR3 protein: CASSLGLGNTEAFF

clone size: NA
CDR3 length: 11
V gene: TRBV27
D gene: NA
J gene: TRBJ1-2
CDR3 DNA: TGTGCCAGCACGGGGGGATATGGCTACACCTTC
CDR3 protein: CASTGGYGYTF

clone size: NA
CDR3 length: 13
V gene: TRBV7-3
D gene: TRBD1
J gene: TRBJ1-2
CDR3 DNA: TGTGCCAGCAGCCGGGACAGGGAGGCTGGCTACACCTTC
CDR3 protein: CASSRDREAGYTF

clone size: NA
CDR3 length: 13
V gene: TRBV29-1
D gene: TRBD1
J gene: TRBJ1-2
CDR3 DNA: TGCAGCGTTGTCTACAGGGGGCACTATGGCTACACCTTC
CDR3 protein: CSVVYRGHYGYTF

clone size: once
CDR3 length: 15
V gene: TRBV7-9
D gene: NA
J gene: TRBJ1-5
CDR3 DNA: TGTGCCAGCAGCTTTGACGGTCGGTCCAATCAGCCCCAGCATTTT
CDR3 protein: CASSFDGRSNQPQHF

clone size: NA
CDR3 length: 13
V gene: TRBV12-3/TRBV12-4
D gene: NA
J gene: TRBJ1-1
CDR3 DNA: TGTGCCAGCAGTTCGGGAGGGGGGACTGAAGCTTTCTTT
CDR3 protein: CASSSGGGTEAFF

clone size: many
CDR3 length: 13
V gene: TRBV7-9
D gene: NA
J gene: TRBJ1-6
CDR3 DNA: TGTGCCAGCAGCTCGCAGGGGCATTCACCCCTCCACTTT
CDR3 protein: CASSSQGHSPLHF

clone size: once
CDR3 length: 14
V gene: TRBV24-1
D gene: NA
J gene: TRBJ1-2
CDR3 DNA: TGTGCCACCAGTGATCGGGGGACGAATTATGGCTACACCTTC
CDR3 protein: CATSDRGTNYGYTF

clone size: NA
CDR3 length: 16
V gene: TRBV18
D gene: TRBD1
J gene: TRBJ1-1
CDR3 DNA: TGTGCCAGCTCACCACCCGGACAGGGGGCTGGTGGTGAAGCTTTCTTT
CDR3 protein: CASSPPGQGAGGEAFF

clone size: NA
CDR3 length: 19
V gene: TRBV27
D gene: TRBD1
J gene: TRBJ2-6
CDR3 DNA: TGTGCCAGCAGTTTACTTGCGGACAGGGCCCTCTCTGGGGCCAACGTCCTGACTTTC
CDR3 protein: CASSLLADRALSGANVLTF

clone size: NA
CDR3 length: 15
V gene: TRBV5-5
D gene: TRBD1
J gene: TRBJ1-3
CDR3 DNA: TGTGCCAGCAGCCAACAGGGGAGCTCTGGAAACACCATATATTTT
CDR3 protein: CASSQQGSSGNTIYF

clone size: once
CDR3 length: 15
V gene: TRBV10-3
D gene: TRBD1
J gene: TRBJ1-4
CDR3 DNA: TGTGCCATCAGTGAGTCCGGGACAGGGAATGAAAAACTGTTTTTT
CDR3 protein: CAISESGTGNEKLFF

clone size: NA
CDR3 length: 19
V gene: TRBV24-1
D gene: NA
J gene: TRBJ2-2
CDR3 DNA: TGTGCCACCAGTGATTTGAGTGGGGGGGCAGGGGAGAACACCGGGGAGCTGTTTTTT
CDR3 protein: CATSDLSGGAGENTGELFF

clone size: NA
CDR3 length: 15
V gene: TRBV5-1
D gene: TRBD1
J gene: TRBJ2-1
CDR3 DNA: TGCGCCAGCAGCCACGGGACAGGGGAGAACAATGAGCAGTTCTTC
CDR3 protein: CASSHGTGENNEQFF

clone size: NA
CDR3 length: 12
V gene: TRBV7-9
D gene: NA
J gene: TRBJ1-3
CDR3 DNA: TGTGCCAGCAGCTCGAGGGTAGACACCATATATTTT
CDR3 protein: CASSSRVDTIYF

clone size: NA
CDR3 length: 17
V gene: TRBV28
D gene: TRBD1
J gene: TRBJ1-2
CDR3 DNA: TGTGCCAGCAGCCAGGGAGGGACAGGGGCAATAAACTATGGCTACACCTTC
CDR3 protein: CASSQGGTGAINYGYTF

clone size: NA
CDR3 length: 14
V gene: TRBV3-1/TRBV3-2
D gene: NA
J gene: TRBJ1-3
CDR3 DNA: TGTGCCAGCAGCCAACGGACATTAGGAAACACCATATATTTT
CDR3 protein: CASSQRTLGNTIYF

clone size: NA
CDR3 length: 13
V gene: TRBV18
D gene: TRBD1
J gene: TRBJ1-1
CDR3 DNA: TGTGCCAGCTCACGGGACAGGGAGGCTGAAGCTTTCTTT
CDR3 protein: CASSRDREAEAFF

clone size: NA
CDR3 length: 13
V gene: TRBV3-1/TRBV3-2
D gene: NA
J gene: TRBJ1-6
CDR3 DNA: TGTGCCAGCAGCCAAGGCGCAGTTTCACCCCTCCACTTT
CDR3 protein: CASSQGAVSPLHF

clone size: NA
CDR3 length: 16
V gene: TRBV25-1
D gene: NA
J gene: TRBJ2-1
CDR3 DNA: TGTGCCAGCAGTGAATCGGGTAGCGGTTCCTACAATGAGCAGTTCTTC
CDR3 protein: CASSESGSGSYNEQFF

clone size: NA
CDR3 length: 13
V gene: TRBV13
D gene: TRBD1
J gene: TRBJ2-7
CDR3 DNA: TGTGCCAGCAGCTTAACAGGGGTCTACGAGCAGTACTTC
CDR3 protein: CASSLTGVYEQYF

clone size: NA
CDR3 length: 17
V gene: TRBV24-1
D gene: NA
J gene: TRBJ1-1
CDR3 DNA: TGTGCCACCAGTGATTCCACCTTCTCCCGCGGTTACACTGAAGCTTTCTTT
CDR3 protein: CATSDSTFSRGYTEAFF

clone size: NA
CDR3 length: 15
V gene: TRBV6-4
D gene: TRBD2
J gene: TRBJ2-1
CDR3 DNA: TGTGCCAGCAGCCCGACTAGCGGGAGTTTTGGTGAGCAGTTCTTC
CDR3 protein: CASSPTSGSFGEQFF

clone size: NA
CDR3 length: 15
V gene: TRBV9
D gene: TRBD1
J gene: TRBJ2-3
CDR3 DNA: TGTGCCAGCAGCCCCGTGGGGACAGGCACAGATACGCAGTATTTT
CDR3 protein: CASSPVGTGTDTQYF

clone size: NA
CDR3 length: 15
V gene: TRBV29-1
D gene: TRBD1
J gene: TRBJ2-7
CDR3 DNA: TGCAGCGTTGAAGTCGGGACAGGGTGGATCTACGAGCAGTACTTC
CDR3 protein: CSVEVGTGWIYEQYF

clone size: NA
CDR3 length: 12
V gene: TRBV12-3/TRBV12-4
D gene: TRBD1
J gene: TRBJ2-7
CDR3 DNA: TGTGCCAGTTCGGACAGGGGGGCCGAGCAGTACTTC
CDR3 protein: CASSDRGAEQYF

clone size: NA
CDR3 length: 12
V gene: TRBV9
D gene: TRBD1
J gene: TRBJ2-2
CDR3 DNA: TGTGCCAGCAGACAGGGGGCCGGGGAGCTGTTTTTT
CDR3 protein: CASRQGAGELFF

clone size: few
CDR3 length: 14
V gene: TRBV14
D gene: TRBD2
J gene: TRBJ2-7
CDR3 DNA: TGTGCCAGCACCCGGTCTAGCGGTGACTACGAGCAGTACTTC
CDR3 protein: CASTRSSGDYEQYF

clone size: NA
CDR3 length: 16
V gene: TRBV7-3
D gene: NA
J gene: TRBJ1-6
CDR3 DNA: TGTGCCAGCAGCTTAGCGCGGGCAGGGGAGAATTCACCCCTCCACTTT
CDR3 protein: CASSLARAGENSPLHF

clone size: NA
CDR3 length: 14
V gene: TRBV7-2
D gene: TRBD1
J gene: TRBJ1-2
CDR3 DNA: TGTGCCAGCAACTATCGCAGGGGACAGGAGGACTACACCTTC
CDR3 protein: CASNYRRGQEDYTF

clone size: NA
CDR3 length: 17
V gene: TRBV28
D gene: NA
J gene: TRBJ2-2
CDR3 DNA: TGTGCCAGCAGTTTACCCCAAACTTCGGGGGCTAGGGGGGAGCTGTTTTTT
CDR3 protein: CASSLPQTSGARGELFF

clone size: NA
CDR3 length: 19
V gene: TRBV19
D gene: NA
J gene: TRBJ2-6
CDR3 DNA: TGTGCCAGTAGTCCAGGGAAGATCTTCTTAGTCTCTGGAGCCAACGTCCTGACTTTC
CDR3 protein: CASSPGKIFLVSGANVLTF

clone size: NA
CDR3 length: 17
V gene: TRBV6-1
D gene: NA
J gene: TRBJ1-2
CDR3 DNA: TGTGCCAGCAGTGAACCCCTACGGGAAGGGGGTACCTATGGCTACACCTTC
CDR3 protein: CASSEPLREGGTYGYTF

clone size: NA
CDR3 length: 13
V gene: TRBV7-2
D gene: NA
J gene: TRBJ2-5
CDR3 DNA: TGTGCCAGCAGCCTCAATCGGGAGGAGACCCAGTACTTC
CDR3 protein: CASSLNREETQYF

clone size: NA
CDR3 length: 12
V gene: TRBV27
D gene: NA
J gene: TRBJ2-7
CDR3 DNA: TGTGCCAGCAGCCATAGCCCCTACGAGCAGTACTTC
CDR3 protein: CASSHSPYEQYF

clone size: NA
CDR3 length: 15
V gene: TRBV19
D gene: NA
J gene: TRBJ1-1
CDR3 DNA: TGTGCCAGTAGTATAGTCGGGGCGGGGAACACTGAAGCTTTCTTT
CDR3 protein: CASSIVGAGNTEAFF

clone size: NA
CDR3 length: 15
V gene: TRBV7-8
D gene: NA
J gene: TRBJ2-7
CDR3 DNA: TGTGCCAGCAGCTTCAACGACAGGTACTCCTACGAGCAGTACTTC
CDR3 protein: CASSFNDRYSYEQYF

clone size: NA
CDR3 length: 13
V gene: TRBV27
D gene: NA
J gene: TRBJ1-5
CDR3 DNA: TGTGCCAGCAGTTTAATGAGCAATCAGCCCCAGCATTTT
CDR3 protein: CASSLMSNQPQHF

clone size: NA
CDR3 length: 16
V gene: TRBV28
D gene: NA
J gene: TRBJ2-7
CDR3 DNA: TGTGCCAGCAGTCTCCCTCCCGGGACGGTGGCTAGAGAGCAGTACTTC
CDR3 protein: CASSLPPGTVAREQYF

clone size: NA
CDR3 length: 16
V gene: TRBV27
D gene: NA
J gene: TRBJ2-3
CDR3 DNA: TGTGCCAGCAGTCCCTGGGGGGGGCAAGACACAGATACGCAGTATTTT
CDR3 protein: CASSPWGGQDTDTQYF

clone size: NA
CDR3 length: 14
V gene: TRBV19
D gene: NA
J gene: TRBJ2-7
CDR3 DNA: TGTGCCAGTAAAGCCAGGGGATCCTCCTACGAGCAGTACTTC
CDR3 protein: CASKARGSSYEQYF

clone size: NA
CDR3 length: 11
V gene: TRBV27
D gene: NA
J gene: TRBJ2-4
CDR3 DNA: TGTGCCAGCAGTCGCAAAAACATTCAGTACTTC
CDR3 protein: CASSRKNIQYF

clone size: NA
CDR3 length: 16
V gene: TRBV5-1
D gene: TRBD1
J gene: TRBJ1-1
CDR3 DNA: TGCGCCAGCAGCTTGTGGGCAGGGGGATTGAACACTGAAGCTTTCTTT
CDR3 protein: CASSLWAGGLNTEAFF

clone size: NA
CDR3 length: 12
V gene: TRBV5-5
D gene: TRBD1
J gene: TRBJ1-1
CDR3 DNA: TGTGCCAGCAGCCCAGGGGGTACTGAAGCTTTCTTT
CDR3 protein: CASSPGGTEAFF

clone size: NA
CDR3 length: 12
V gene: TRBV28
D gene: NA
J gene: TRBJ1-2
CDR3 DNA: TGTGCCAGCAGTTCAAGCGGGGGTGGCTACACCTTC
CDR3 protein: CASSSSGGGYTF

clone size: NA
CDR3 length: 15
V gene: TRBV27
D gene: TRBD2
J gene: TRBJ2-1
CDR3 DNA: TGTGCCAGCAGTGGTAGCGGGGGGACCTACAATGAGCAGTTCTTC
CDR3 protein: CASSGSGGTYNEQFF

clone size: NA
CDR3 length: 11
V gene: TRBV20-1
D gene: NA
J gene: TRBJ1-1
CDR3 DNA: TGCAGTGCTAGGGAGCAGGTTCGAGCTTTCTTT
CDR3 protein: CSAREQVRAFF

clone size: NA
CDR3 length: 14
V gene: TRBV24-1
D gene: NA
J gene: TRBJ1-2
CDR3 DNA: TGTGCCACCAGCGAAGGTTTTGGAAACTATGGCTACACCTTC
CDR3 protein: CATSEGFGNYGYTF

clone size: NA
CDR3 length: 12
V gene: TRBV6-5
D gene: TRBD2
J gene: TRBJ2-7
CDR3 DNA: TGTGCCAGTGGACTAGCTGGGTACGAGCAGTACTTC
CDR3 protein: CASGLAGYEQYF

clone size: NA
CDR3 length: 12
V gene: TRBV14
D gene: NA
J gene: TRBJ2-7
CDR3 DNA: TGTGCCAGCAGCCAGGGTCGAGGCGAGCAGTACTTC
CDR3 protein: CASSQGRGEQYF